This TCR beta chain stems from a study of blood T cell repertoires in COVID-19. Background on the study: The United States, Italy and Spain provided the acute and convalescent COVID-19 samples.

Participants were aged 18 to 89 years, lived in roughly 25 US areas, and enrolled virtually. TCRdb keeps only in-frame clones here, not all; method: immunoSEQ multiplex PCR. The sample contains about 170,000 clones, about nine tenths of which appear only once. The specimen sequenced was PBMCs or T cells enriched from blood (not recorded which). The receptor was derived from a woman younger than 35 who had recovered from COVID-19.

CDR3 amino acids: CASSFFGAGGDNEQFF. The DNA for the CDR3 is TGTGCCAGCAGCTTCTTTGGGGCGGGAGGTGATAATGAGCAGTTCTTC. This chain joins TRBV7-9 and TRBJ2-1; TRBD2 aligns across 8 bases. Trimming cost V 3 bases and J 7 bases; bases outside gene matches: 11. Germline lookup yields CDR1 SEHNR and CDR2 FQNEAQ (reference sequence). There are 16 residues in the CDR3.